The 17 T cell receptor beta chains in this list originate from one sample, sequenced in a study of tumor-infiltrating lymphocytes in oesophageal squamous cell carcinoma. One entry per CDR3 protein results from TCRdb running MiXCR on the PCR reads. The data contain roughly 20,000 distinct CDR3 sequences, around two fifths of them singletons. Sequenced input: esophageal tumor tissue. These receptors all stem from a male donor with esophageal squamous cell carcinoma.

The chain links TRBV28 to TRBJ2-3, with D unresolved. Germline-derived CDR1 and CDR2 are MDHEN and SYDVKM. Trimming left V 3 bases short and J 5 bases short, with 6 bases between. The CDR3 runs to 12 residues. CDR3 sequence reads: CASSFPGDTQYF. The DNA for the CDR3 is TGTGCCAGCAGTTTTCCGGGAGATACGCAGTATTTT.

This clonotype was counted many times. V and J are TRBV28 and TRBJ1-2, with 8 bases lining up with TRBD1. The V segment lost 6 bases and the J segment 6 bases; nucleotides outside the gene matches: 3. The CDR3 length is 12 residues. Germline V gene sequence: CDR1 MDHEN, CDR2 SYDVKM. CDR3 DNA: TGTGCCAGCAGATCAGGGGGCGATGGCTACACCTTC. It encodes CASRSGGDGYTF.

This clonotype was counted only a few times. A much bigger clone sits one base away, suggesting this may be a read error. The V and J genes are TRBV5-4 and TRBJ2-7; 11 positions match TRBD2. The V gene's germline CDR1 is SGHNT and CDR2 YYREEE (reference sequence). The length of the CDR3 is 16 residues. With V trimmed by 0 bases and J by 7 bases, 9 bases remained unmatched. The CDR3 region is CASSLGLAGGNNEQYF. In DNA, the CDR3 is TGTGCCAGCAGCTTGGGGCTAGCGGGGGGAAACAATGAGCAGTACTTC.

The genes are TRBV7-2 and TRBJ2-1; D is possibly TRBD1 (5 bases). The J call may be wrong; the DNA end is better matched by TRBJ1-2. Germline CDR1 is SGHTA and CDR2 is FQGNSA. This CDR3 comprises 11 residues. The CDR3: CASSPRDGYTF. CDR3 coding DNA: TGTGCCAGCAGCCCCCGGGACGGCTACACCTTC.

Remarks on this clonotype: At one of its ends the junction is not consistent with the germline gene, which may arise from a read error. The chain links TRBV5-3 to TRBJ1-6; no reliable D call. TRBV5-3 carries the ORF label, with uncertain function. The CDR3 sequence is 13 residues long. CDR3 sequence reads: CASSFQGSYEQYF. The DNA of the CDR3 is TGTGCCAGCAGCTTTCAAGGGTCCTACGAGCAGTACTTT.

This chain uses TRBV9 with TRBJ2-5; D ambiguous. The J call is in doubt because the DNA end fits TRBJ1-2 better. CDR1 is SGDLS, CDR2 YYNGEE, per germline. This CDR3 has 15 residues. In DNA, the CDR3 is TGTGCCAGCAGCCCCATCCAGAAACTCACCGATGGCTACACCTTC. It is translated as CASSPIQKLTDGYTF.

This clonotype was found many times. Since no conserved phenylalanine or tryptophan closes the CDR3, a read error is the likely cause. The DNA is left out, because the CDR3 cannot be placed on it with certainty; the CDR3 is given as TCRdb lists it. CDR3 protein: CASSLTPQVAG. This rearrangement joins TRBV7-3 to TRBJ2-1; the table's D call of TRBD2 was not tested on the DNA. The CDR3 is 11 residues long, counting both termini. Germline assignment: CDR1 SGHTA and CDR2 FQGTGA.

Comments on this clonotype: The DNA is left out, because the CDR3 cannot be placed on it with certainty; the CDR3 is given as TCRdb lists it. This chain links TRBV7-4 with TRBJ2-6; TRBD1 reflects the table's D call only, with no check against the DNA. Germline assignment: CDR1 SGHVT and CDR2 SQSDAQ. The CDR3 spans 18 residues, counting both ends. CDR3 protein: CASSPSPKGRALRAVLRF.

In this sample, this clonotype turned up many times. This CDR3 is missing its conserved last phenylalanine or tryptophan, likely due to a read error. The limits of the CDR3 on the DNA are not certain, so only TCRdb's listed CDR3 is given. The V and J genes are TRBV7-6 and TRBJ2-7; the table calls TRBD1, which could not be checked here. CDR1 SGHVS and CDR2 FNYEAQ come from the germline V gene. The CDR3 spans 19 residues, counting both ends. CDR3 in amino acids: CASSLEIGDRGGYGYTFGS.

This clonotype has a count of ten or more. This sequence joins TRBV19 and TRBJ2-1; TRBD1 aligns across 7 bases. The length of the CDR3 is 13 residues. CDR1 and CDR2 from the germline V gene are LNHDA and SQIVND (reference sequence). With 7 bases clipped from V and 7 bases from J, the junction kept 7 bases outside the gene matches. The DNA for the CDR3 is TGTGCCAGTACTGACAGGGCTAGGAATGAGCAGTTCTTC. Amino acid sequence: CASTDRARNEQFF. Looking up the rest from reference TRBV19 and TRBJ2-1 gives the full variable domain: DGGITQSPKYLFRKEGQNVTLSCEQNLNHDAMYWYRQDPGQGLRLIYYSQIVNDFQKGDIAEGYSVSREKKESFPLTVTSAQKNPTAFYLCASTDRARNEQFFGPGTRLTVL.

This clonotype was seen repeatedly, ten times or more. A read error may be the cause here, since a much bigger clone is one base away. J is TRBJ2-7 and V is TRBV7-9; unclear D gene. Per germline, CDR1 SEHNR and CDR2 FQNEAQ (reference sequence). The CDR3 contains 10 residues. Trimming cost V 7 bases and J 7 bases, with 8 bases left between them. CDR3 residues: CASKSHEQYF. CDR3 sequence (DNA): TGTGCCAGCAAAAGCCATGAGCAGTACTTC.

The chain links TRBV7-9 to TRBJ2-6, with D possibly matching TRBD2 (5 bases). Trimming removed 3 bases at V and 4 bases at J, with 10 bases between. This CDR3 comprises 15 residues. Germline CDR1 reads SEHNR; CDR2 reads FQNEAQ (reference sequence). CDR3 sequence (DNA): TGTGCCAGCAGCTTGGGCCCGGGGGGGGCCAACGTCCTGACTTTC. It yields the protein CASSLGPGGANVLTF.

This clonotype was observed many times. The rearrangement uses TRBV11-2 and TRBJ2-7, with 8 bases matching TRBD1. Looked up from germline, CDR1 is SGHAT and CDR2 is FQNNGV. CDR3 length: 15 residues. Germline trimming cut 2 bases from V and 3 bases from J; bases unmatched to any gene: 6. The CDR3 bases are TGTGCCAGCAGCTTATTCGACAGGGGTATCTACGAGCAGTACTTC. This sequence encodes CASSLFDRGIYEQYF.

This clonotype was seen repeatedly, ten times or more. Written as DNA, the CDR3 is TGTGCCAGCAGTAGCCGGGACAGGGTCGAGCAGTACTTC. Protein product: CASSSRDRVEQYF. The chain is built from TRBV6-1 and TRBJ2-5; 9 nucleotides agree with TRBD1. The closer fit of TRBJ2-7 to the DNA end suggests the J call may be wrong. CDR3 size: 13 residues. Germline CDR1 MNHNS, CDR2 SASEGT.

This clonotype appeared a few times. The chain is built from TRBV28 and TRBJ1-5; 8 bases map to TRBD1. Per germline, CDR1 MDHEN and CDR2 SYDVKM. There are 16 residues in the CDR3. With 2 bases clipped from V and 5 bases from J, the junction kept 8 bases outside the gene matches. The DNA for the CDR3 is TGTGCCAGCAGTTTAGCGGGCAGGGGGCCAGATCAGCCCCAGCATTTT. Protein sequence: CASSLAGRGPDQPQHF.

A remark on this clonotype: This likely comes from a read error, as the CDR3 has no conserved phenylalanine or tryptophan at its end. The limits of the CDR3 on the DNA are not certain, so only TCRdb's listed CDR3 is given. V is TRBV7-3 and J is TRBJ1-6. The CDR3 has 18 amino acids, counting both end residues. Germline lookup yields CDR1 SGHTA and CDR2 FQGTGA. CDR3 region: CASSLLAGSAYNEQFFGP.

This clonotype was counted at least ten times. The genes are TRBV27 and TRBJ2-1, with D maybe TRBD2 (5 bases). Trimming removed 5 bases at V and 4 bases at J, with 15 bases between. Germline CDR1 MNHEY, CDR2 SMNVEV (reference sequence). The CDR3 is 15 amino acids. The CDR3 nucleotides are TGTGCCAGCAGTACGGGGAACTGGATATACAATGAGCAGTTCTTC. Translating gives CASSTGNWIYNEQFF.